This record looks at one TCR beta chain sequence and its context. The CDR3 length is 14 residues. Trimming took off 6 bases at V and 5 bases at J, with 16 bases between the two ends. Germline assignment: CDR1 SGHTA and CDR2 FQGNSA. Generated by immunoSEQ multiplex PCR, the TCRdb table keeps only in-frame clones and is missing some. The sample shows 60,000 to 90,000 clones, 80% to 90% of them seen only once. The record originates from a study of T cell responses to AZD1222 COVID-19 vaccine. The gene calls are TRBV7-2 and TRBJ2-5; tentatively, D is TRBD2 (5 bases). This specimen consisted of peripheral blood, obtained 28 days after the second AZD1222 dose. This clonotype was obtained from an adult who received the AZD1222 COVID-19 vaccine. CDR3 in DNA: TGTGCCAGCAGTCAAACGGCGGGTATTGAGACCCAGTACTTC. It specifies CASSQTAGIETQYF.